This note documents a single T cell receptor beta chain sequence. Its antigen is not identified. The CDR3 goes on 3 residues after the read ends, and that part is filled in from the germline J gene. The germline CDR1 and CDR2 sequences are GTSNPN and SVGIG (reference sequence). This CDR3 spans 16 amino acids. V was clipped by 2 bases and J by 6 bases; unmatched bases: 8. Only in-frame clones appear in the TCRdb table, and some are missing; sequencing was by immunoSEQ multiplex PCR. The ten most abundant clones cover 11% of a sample with approximately 26,000 clones. This specimen comes from a study of T cells in women clearing cervical HPV infection. For the study at large: No precancer developed; the control's incident HPV16 infection cleared within 12 months.

Findings of the study overall: Repertoire richness, not evenness, was significantly elevated in CIN3+ cases versus controls.

The chain combines TRBV30 with TRBJ1-6; TRBD1 matches at 9 bases. The sample taken for sequencing was blood buffy coat. The origin of this receptor is a woman aged 18 to 75 with a cervical HPV16 infection that either progressed to CIN3+ or cleared (not recorded which). CDR3 bases read: TGTGCCTGGAGTTCGTATCCGGGACAGGGTAATTCACCC. Translating it yields CAWSSYPGQGNSP. The full-length CDR3 reads as CAWSSYPGQGNSPLHF.